The 31 T cell receptor beta chains below were found in one sample sequenced in a study of blood T cell repertoires in COVID-19. The table came from immunoSEQ multiplex PCR; TCRdb's copy has only in-frame clones and leaves some out. The table has around 170,000 clones, around 89% seen once. Material for sequencing was peripheral blood. The receptor set was obtained from a man aged 60-69 years with acute or convalescent COVID-19.

This clone has only one observation. The rearrangement joins TRBV19 to TRBJ1-1, with TRBD1 identical over 9 bases. Germline trimming cut 5 bases from V and 1 base from J; bases unmatched to any gene: 2. CDR1 and CDR2 from the germline V gene are LNHDA and SQIVND (reference sequence). This CDR3 is built from 14 residues. The CDR3, as DNA: TGTGCCAGTAGTTGGGGACAGGGGAACACTGAAGCTTTCTTT. Translation gives CASSWGQGNTEAFF.

Here the CDR3 reads CASSAESASGIGNTIYF. For the CDR3, the DNA is TGTGCCAGCAGCGCCGAAAGCGCGAGTGGTATCGGAAACACCATATATTTT. The chain links TRBV5-6 to TRBJ1-3; D uncertain. V gave up 4 bases and J gave up 4 bases, with 21 bases separating them. CDR3 length: 17 amino acids. The V gene's germline CDR1 is SGHDT and CDR2 YYEEEE.

This rearrangement joins TRBV6-1 to TRBJ2-5; 14 bases fit TRBD2. The CDR3 spans 17 residues. Per the germline V gene, CDR1 is MNHNS and CDR2 is SASEGT. The junction had 4 bases not matched to a gene; V was cut back by 0 bases and J by 4 bases. The CDR3 is CASSEALTSGGAETQYF. The CDR3 coding sequence is TGTGCCAGCAGTGAAGCCTTGACTAGCGGGGGGGCAGAGACCCAGTACTTC.

V gene TRBV5-1 combines with J gene TRBJ1-5, with 7 positions matching TRBD1. Trimming took 2 bases from V and 9 from J; bases not matched to a gene: 5. Germline CDR1 SGHRS, CDR2 YFSETQ. This CDR3 has 13 amino acids. CDR3 protein: CASSLQGKGPQHF. CDR3 DNA: TGCGCCAGCAGCTTACAGGGGAAAGGGCCCCAGCATTTT.

The chain recombines TRBV7-2 with TRBJ2-1; 10 positions agree with TRBD2. CDR3 length: 14 residues. The V gene end was trimmed by 3 bases and the J gene end by 8 bases; junction bases not matched to a gene: 4. CDR1 and CDR2 (germline): SGHTA, FQGNSA. Here the CDR3 DNA reads TGTGCCAGCAGCTTCGACGGGACTAGCGATGAGCAGTTCTTC. Residues: CASSFDGTSDEQFF.

The chain is built from TRBV6-5 and TRBJ1-1; D may be TRBD1 (5 bases). Per the germline V gene, CDR1 is MNHEY and CDR2 is SVGAGI. V dropped 5 bases and J dropped 1 base, with 8 bases sitting between them. This CDR3 contains 13 residues. The CDR3 sequence is CASSRGKNTEAFF. CDR3 nucleotides: TGTGCCAGCAGTCGGGGGAAGAACACTGAAGCTTTCTTT.

The J gene is TRBJ2-1, the V gene TRBV11-3, with 14 bases that match TRBD2. V shed 5 bases, J shed 3 bases, and the junction held 6 bases outside the gene matches. This CDR3 comprises 17 residues. CDR1 and CDR2 from the germline V gene are SGHNT and YENEEA. CDR3 loop: CASSLGTSGSFYNEQFF. The CDR3, as DNA: TGTGCCAGCAGCCTTGGGACTAGCGGGAGCTTCTACAATGAGCAGTTCTTC.

The rearrangement links TRBV30 to TRBJ2-2; 8 bases match TRBD1. Germline trimming cut 0 bases from V and 2 bases from J; bases unmatched to any gene: 5. The CDR3 runs 16 residues. The V gene's germline CDR1 is GTSNPN and CDR2 SVGIG (reference sequence). The CDR3 DNA is TGTGCCTGGAGTGTACTCGGGACAGGAAACACCGGGGAGCTGTTTTTT. Translation gives CAWSVLGTGNTGELFF.

The table lists this clone with a count of one. The chain employs TRBV9 and TRBJ2-5, with D possibly being TRBD1 (6 bases). Deletions cut 0 bases from V and 1 base from J, with 10 bases between. CDR1 and CDR2 from the germline V gene are SGDLS and YYNGEE. The CDR3 has 15 amino acids. The CDR3 region is CASSVDIGGQETQYF. The CDR3 DNA reads TGTGCCAGCAGCGTAGATATAGGGGGCCAAGAGACCCAGTACTTC.

The chain employs TRBV6-2 or TRBV6-3 and TRBJ2-7; D gene ambiguous. The CDR3 runs 12 residues. Trimming left V 5 bases short and J 9 bases short, with 14 bases between. Germline assignment: CDR1 MNHEY and CDR2 SVGEGT. The CDR3 spells CASSQRGTGQYF. DNA of the CDR3: TGTGCCAGCAGTCAGAGAGGAACGGGGCAGTACTTC.

The chain is built from TRBV9 and TRBJ2-2; D might be TRBD2 (5 bases). The germline gives CDR1 SGDLS, CDR2 YYNGEE. This CDR3 is 16 amino acids long. Trimming left V 0 bases short and J 0 bases short, with 9 bases between. The CDR3 bases are TGTGCCAGCAGCGTAGAACCAGCGGCGAACACCGGGGAGCTGTTTTTT. This gives the protein CASSVEPAANTGELFF.

The V call is TRBV5-1, the J call TRBJ1-6, with 8 bases identical to TRBD1. Per the germline V gene, CDR1 is SGHRS and CDR2 is YFSETQ. The CDR3 is 16 amino acids. Losses at the gene ends were 4 bases for V and 7 bases for J; bases not matched to a gene: 10. The CDR3 is CASSQGQGARNSPLHF. The CDR3 nucleotides are TGCGCCAGCAGCCAAGGCCAGGGGGCGCGAAATTCACCCCTCCACTTT.

The chain combines TRBV4-1 with TRBJ1-3; D remains ambiguous. The CDR3 is 17 amino acids. CDR1 MGHRA and CDR2 YSYEKL come from the germline V gene. Trimming shortened V by 4 bases and J by 4 bases, and 20 bases separated the two germline ends. The DNA for the CDR3 is TGCGCCAGCAGCCTTATTTCGAGTTTCTGGTCCGGAAACACCATATATTTT. Amino acid sequence: CASSLISSFWSGNTIYF.

This chain connects TRBV12-3 or TRBV12-4 to TRBJ2-7; 7 nucleotides agree with TRBD2. CDR3 length: 12 amino acids. With 4 bases clipped from V and 7 bases from J, the junction kept 4 bases outside the gene matches. The CDR3 here is CASSWGAGEQYF. Written as DNA, the CDR3 is TGTGCCAGCAGTTGGGGAGCGGGGGAGCAGTACTTC.

This chain links TRBV11-3 with TRBJ2-5; TRBD1 agrees at 9 bases. The trim removed 0 bases at V and 1 base at J, leaving 6 bases unmatched. Germline V lookup: CDR1 SGHNT, CDR2 YENEEA. The CDR3 is 17 amino acids. CDR3 region: CASSLDMTGGFQETQYF. The DNA for the CDR3 is TGTGCCAGCAGCTTAGATATGACAGGGGGTTTCCAAGAGACCCAGTACTTC.

The J gene is TRBJ2-2, the V gene TRBV27, with D possibly TRBD1 on 6 matching bases. The CDR3 loop spans 14 amino acids. Germline loops: CDR1 MNHEY, CDR2 SMNVEV (reference sequence). Deletions cut 2 bases from V and 5 bases from J, with 9 bases between. The CDR3 is CASSLTGSTGELFF. CDR3 coding DNA: TGTGCCAGCAGTTTAACAGGGAGTACCGGGGAGCTGTTTTTT.

The rearrangement links TRBV19 to TRBJ1-1; TRBD1 aligns across 10 bases. The ends lost 8 bases at V and 3 bases at J; junction bases unmatched: 12. This CDR3 is built from 16 residues. CDR1 LNHDA and CDR2 SQIVND come from the germline V gene (reference sequence). CDR3 loop: CASRFPGQGMDTEAFF. Here the CDR3 DNA reads TGTGCCAGTCGATTTCCGGGACAGGGGATGGACACTGAAGCTTTCTTT.

The J gene is TRBJ2-1, the V gene TRBV3-1 (or the pseudogene TRBV3-2), with D possibly matching TRBD1 (5 bases). This CDR3 contains 16 residues. Germline V lookup: CDR1 LGHDT, CDR2 YNNKEL (reference sequence). Trimming shortened V by 4 bases and J by 2 bases, and 15 bases separated the two germline ends. The CDR3: CASSPQGAGPYNEQFF. The CDR3 DNA sequence: TGTGCCAGCAGCCCACAAGGGGCAGGGCCCTACAATGAGCAGTTCTTC.

This chain connects TRBV27 to TRBJ2-3; 7 bases align to TRBD2. V gave up 2 bases and J gave up 2 bases; unmatched junction bases: 4. The germline V gene has CDR1 MNHEY and CDR2 SMNVEV (reference sequence). The CDR3 totals 15 residues. CDR3 DNA: TGTGCCAGCAGTTTAGCGGGAGCGCTCACAGATACGCAGTATTTT. The encoded protein is CASSLAGALTDTQYF.

The DNA of the CDR3 is TGCGCCAGCAGCCAAGTTATGAATAGCGAGGATGAGCAGTTCTTC. This encodes CASSQVMNSEDEQFF. The V and J genes are TRBV4-3 and TRBJ2-1; maybe TRBD2 (5 bases). This CDR3 has 15 residues. CDR1 LGHNA and CDR2 YSLEER come from the germline V gene. Trimming took 1 base from V and 8 from J, leaving 15 bases between them.

On this clone: Other DNA sequences in the sample encode the same CDR3. The rearrangement links TRBV6-5 to TRBJ1-2; tentative D call: TRBD1 (5 bases). Trimming shortened V by 8 bases and J by 0 bases, and 10 bases separated the two germline ends. Germline lookup yields CDR1 MNHEY and CDR2 SVGAGI. This CDR3 region has 13 residues. The CDR3 DNA follows: TGTGCCAGCTCCTCGACAGCTAACTATGGCTACACCTTC. Amino acid sequence: CASSSTANYGYTF.

This rearrangement joins TRBV7-2 to TRBJ1-1, with 8 bases that match TRBD1. With V trimmed by 1 base and J by 7 bases, 2 bases remained unmatched. The CDR3 is made up of 13 amino acids. Germline lookup yields CDR1 SGHTA and CDR2 FQGNSA. CDR3 in DNA: TGTGCCAGCAGCTTAGTAGGGACAGGTGAAGCTTTCTTT. It codes for CASSLVGTGEAFF. The entire variable domain, with the rest obtained from reference TRBV7-2 and TRBJ1-1, is as follows: GAGVSQSPSNKVTEKGKDVELRCDPISGHTALYWYRQSLGQGLEFLIYFQGNSAPDKSGLPSDRFSAERTGGSVSTLTIQRTQQEDSAVYLCASSLVGTGEAFFGQGTRLTVV.

The V gene is TRBV5-4, the J gene TRBJ1-3; weak D call: TRBD1 (5 bases). V lost 0 bases and J lost 4, with 5 bases in between. The CDR3 is 13 amino acids. The germline V gene has CDR1 SGHNT and CDR2 YYREEE (reference sequence). This chain's CDR3 is CASSLAGGNTIYF. The CDR3 nucleotides read TGTGCCAGCAGCTTGGCAGGGGGAAACACCATATATTTT.

The chain combines TRBV3-1 (or the pseudogene TRBV3-2) with TRBJ2-5, with 9 bases identical to TRBD2. Trimming removed 1 base from V and 9 bases from J; junction bases left unmatched: 3. Germline V lookup: CDR1 LGHDT, CDR2 YNNKEL (reference sequence). The CDR3 contains 13 residues. CDR3: CASSQVKRGAQYF. DNA for the CDR3: TGTGCCAGCAGCCAAGTCAAGCGGGGGGCCCAGTACTTC.

The V gene is TRBV5-4, the J gene TRBJ2-1, with a tentative D call TRBD2 (6 bases). The germline gives CDR1 SGHNT, CDR2 YYREEE (reference sequence). The CDR3 loop spans 13 amino acids. The V gene lost 1 base and the J gene lost 5 bases, with 7 bases spanning the gap. In DNA, the CDR3 is TGTGCCAGCAGCTTGACGGGGGACAATGAGCAGTTCTTC. Its protein product is CASSLTGDNEQFF.

The chain joins TRBV30 to TRBJ2-1; TRBD1 matches 8 bases. With 2 bases clipped from V and 8 bases from J, the junction kept 8 bases outside the gene matches. The CDR3 covers 14 residues. The V gene's germline CDR1 is GTSNPN and CDR2 SVGIG (reference sequence). DNA for the CDR3: TGTGCCTGGAGTCCAGGGGGCAAGATAGATGAGCAGTTCTTC. It encodes CAWSPGGKIDEQFF.

This chain links TRBV19 with TRBJ2-1, with TRBD2 matching 8 bases. From germline, CDR1 is LNHDA and CDR2 SQIVND (reference sequence). V was clipped by 9 bases and J by 8 bases; unmatched bases: 15. The CDR3 consists of 15 residues. CDR3 sequence (DNA): TGTGCCAGCCTGGAGCGGGGGAAAGGGAGCGATGAGCAGTTCTTC. The encoded protein is CASLERGKGSDEQFF.

The chain joins TRBV2 to TRBJ1-4, with D unresolved. Germline lookup yields CDR1 SNHLY and CDR2 FYNNEI. V lost 7 bases and J lost 1, with 16 bases in between. The CDR3 is made up of 16 amino acids. The CDR3 protein is CASKAPVGETNEKLFF. CDR3 DNA sequence: TGTGCCAGCAAGGCCCCTGTAGGAGAAACTAATGAAAAACTGTTTTTT.

Of note for this clone: This may stem from a read error, because a much larger clone lies one nucleotide away. This rearrangement joins TRBV5-1 to TRBJ1-1, with unresolved D. Trimming pared 1 base from V and 1 base from J, leaving 5 bases between. CDR3 length equals 13 residues. The germline V gene encodes CDR1 SGHRS and CDR2 YFSETQ. The CDR3 reads CASSLNRNTEAFF. For the CDR3, the DNA is TGCGCCAGCAGCTTGAACAGGAACACTGAAGCTTTCTTT.

The chain is built from TRBV19 and TRBJ2-2, with TRBD2 matching over 8 bases. V shed 3 bases and J 1 base; nucleotides not matched to a gene: 13. Germline assignment: CDR1 LNHDA and CDR2 SQIVND (reference sequence). The CDR3 runs 19 residues. The CDR3: CASSIGSRGGSLNTGELFF. CDR3 nucleotides: TGTGCCAGTAGTATCGGCAGTCGCGGGGGGTCACTGAACACCGGGGAGCTGTTTTTT. Complete variable domain (other parts from reference TRBV19 and TRBJ2-2): DGGITQSPKYLFRKEGQNVTLSCEQNLNHDAMYWYRQDPGQGLRLIYYSQIVNDFQKGDIAEGYSVSREKKESFPLTVTSAQKNPTAFYLCASSIGSRGGSLNTGELFFGEGSRLTVL.

V usage is TRBV10-3 and J usage is TRBJ2-2; 13 positions agree with TRBD2. In germline, CDR1 is ENHRY, CDR2 SYGVKD. V gave up 8 bases and J gave up 0 bases; unmatched junction bases: 6. CDR3 size: 17 residues. For the CDR3, the DNA is TGTGCCATCGCCAGGACTAGCGGGGGTGCGAACACCGGGGAGCTGTTTTTT. Translated, it gives CAIARTSGGANTGELFF.